The 5 T cell receptor beta chains in this list originate from one sample, sequenced in a study of blood T cell repertoires in COVID-19. TCRdb keeps only in-frame clones here, not all; method: immunoSEQ multiplex PCR. The sample includes roughly 77,000 clones, 76% of them seen just once. Sequenced sample: peripheral blood. All receptors come from a man between 60 and 70 years old with COVID-19, enrolled during active disease.

The chain employs TRBV11-3 and TRBJ2-3; TRBD1 aligns across 10 bases. The CDR3 is 14 amino acids. The V and J ends lost 5 bases and 4 bases, in that order; junction bases with no gene match: 3. Germline values: CDR1 SGHNT, CDR2 YENEEA. CDR3 coding DNA: TGTGCCAGCAGCCCTGGACAGGGGGCAGATACGCAGTATTTT. It specifies CASSPGQGADTQYF.

This clone was observed a handful of times. CDR3 coding DNA: TGCAGTGCTAGTAAGGGACTAATTTACTACGAGCAGTACTTC. Translated: CSASKGLIYYEQYF. The V and J genes are TRBV20-1 and TRBJ2-7, with TRBD2 identical over 7 bases. The CDR3 spans 14 residues. Germline CDR1 DFQATT, CDR2 SNEGSKA (reference sequence). V gave up 3 bases and J gave up 3 bases; unmatched junction bases: 8.

The V call is TRBV6-5, the J call TRBJ2-7; 10 bases match TRBD2. V was pared by 6 bases and J by 3 bases, with 5 bases of the junction left unmatched. Germline CDR1 reads MNHEY; CDR2 reads SVGAGI. The CDR3 spans 14 residues. The CDR3 DNA reads TGTGCCAGCAGAGTGGCTAGCGGGAGCTACGAGCAGTACTTC. This translates into CASRVASGSYEQYF.

The rearrangement uses TRBV3-1 (or the pseudogene TRBV3-2) and TRBJ2-1; no firm D call. CDR1 LGHDT and CDR2 YNNKEL come from the germline V gene (reference sequence). This CDR3 is 14 amino acids long. V was shortened by 3 bases and J by 5 bases, with 11 bases between the two germline ends. Here the CDR3 DNA reads TGTGCCAGCAGCCACGGCCACAGCAACAATGAGCAGTTCTTC. Translation gives CASSHGHSNNEQFF.

The chain joins TRBV29-1 to TRBJ1-1; D might be TRBD1 (5 bases). The V end was cut by 6 bases, the J end by 0 bases, with 11 bases between. Germline V gene lookup returns CDR1 SQVTM and CDR2 ANQGSEA. The CDR3 extends over 13 amino acids. CDR3 nucleotide sequence: TGCAGCGTGCTGATACAGGTGAACACTGAAGCTTTCTTT. Its translation: CSVLIQVNTEAFF.